This T cell receptor beta chain comes out of a study of control samples from healthy donors and cancer patients. The germline V and J ends were trimmed by 7 bases and 3 bases, with 2 bases remaining between them. Germline values: CDR1 LGHNT, CDR2 FRNRAP. The CDR3 runs 10 residues. Clones were sequenced by immunoSEQ multiplex PCR, and TCRdb holds only the in-frame ones, with some missing. The table includes more than 100,000 clones, around 92% detected once. Sequencing used PBMCs. The J gene is TRBJ2-3, the V gene TRBV12-5; D remains ambiguous. The receptor's source is a man aged 45 to 65 with head and neck cancer. This CDR3 is CASDTDTQYF. CDR3 DNA sequence: TGTGCTAGTGATACAGATACGCAGTATTTT.